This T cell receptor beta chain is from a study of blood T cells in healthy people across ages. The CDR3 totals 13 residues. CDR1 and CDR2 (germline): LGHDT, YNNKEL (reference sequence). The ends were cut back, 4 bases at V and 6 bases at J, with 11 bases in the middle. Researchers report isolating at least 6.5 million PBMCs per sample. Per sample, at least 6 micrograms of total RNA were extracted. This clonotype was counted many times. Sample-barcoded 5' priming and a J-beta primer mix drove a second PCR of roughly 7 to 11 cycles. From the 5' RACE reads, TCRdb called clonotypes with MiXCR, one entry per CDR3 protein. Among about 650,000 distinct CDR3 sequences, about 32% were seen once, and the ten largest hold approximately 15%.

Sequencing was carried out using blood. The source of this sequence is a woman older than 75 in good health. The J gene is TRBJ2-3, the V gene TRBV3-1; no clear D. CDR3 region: CASSPNHEDTQYF. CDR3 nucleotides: TGTGCCAGCAGCCCTAATCATGAGGATACGCAGTATTTT.